The next 28 T cell receptor beta chains were all read from a single sample in a study of blood T cell repertoires in COVID-19. The assay was immunoSEQ multiplex PCR, and TCRdb's table has in-frame clones only and misses some. This repertoire shows about 110,000 clones, 88% found once; its top ten account for approximately 3.4%. The sequenced sample was peripheral blood. Receptors were obtained from a woman in her fifties or sixties with acute or convalescent COVID-19.

The rearrangement joins TRBV18 to TRBJ1-2; D gene unclear. The CDR3 length is 14 residues. Germline V lookup: CDR1 KGHSH, CDR2 LQKENI. Trimming cost V 4 bases and J 5 bases, with 14 bases left between them. CDR3 amino acids: CASSRTSGSYGYTF. CDR3 nucleotide sequence: TGTGCCAGCTCACGGACTTCAGGCTCTTATGGCTACACCTTC.

This clone appeared a single time. The chain is built from TRBV24-1 and TRBJ2-1, with 7 bases identical to TRBD1. Germline V gives CDR1 KGHDR, CDR2 SFDVKD. CDR3 size: 14 residues. V gave up 4 bases and J gave up 4 bases; unmatched junction bases: 3. In nucleotides, the CDR3 is TGTGCCACCAGTGACACGACAGGGTACAATGAGCAGTTCTTC. As protein: CATSDTTGYNEQFF.

This chain links TRBV18 with TRBJ1-1; tentative D call: TRBD1 (6 bases). Germline V gives CDR1 KGHSH, CDR2 LQKENI. V was trimmed by 3 bases and J by 7 bases, leaving 15 bases between them. The CDR3 runs 14 residues. This CDR3 reads CASSPNRAVVEAFF. In DNA, the CDR3 is TGTGCCAGCTCACCTAACAGGGCGGTGGTTGAAGCTTTCTTT.

The chain joins TRBV5-1 to TRBJ1-2, with D possibly matching TRBD1 (6 bases). Germline assignment: CDR1 SGHRS and CDR2 YFSETQ. CDR3 size: 13 residues. V dropped 5 bases and J dropped 2 bases, with 10 bases sitting between them. CDR3 protein: CASSTGPNYGYTF. In nucleotides, the CDR3 is TGCGCCAGCAGTACAGGGCCCAACTATGGCTACACCTTC.

This clone was seen once. The chain carries TRBV19 and TRBJ1-1, with 7 bases that match TRBD1. CDR3 length: 16 residues. V was pared by 4 bases and J by 0 bases, with 8 bases of the junction left unmatched. CDR1 is LNHDA, CDR2 SQIVND, per germline (reference sequence). CDR3 residues: CASSTLLTGVNTEAFF. The CDR3 bases are TGTGCCAGTAGTACCCTCCTAACAGGGGTGAACACTGAAGCTTTCTTT.

This clone came up once. The chain employs TRBV19 and TRBJ2-5; the match to TRBD2 covers 10 bases. The CDR3 runs to 14 residues. V gave up 6 bases and J gave up 4 bases; unmatched junction bases: 5. CDR1 is LNHDA and CDR2 is SQIVND in the germline V gene (reference sequence). As DNA, the CDR3 is TGTGCCAGTAGAACCTCTAGCGGGAGAGAGACCCAGTACTTC. Translating it yields CASRTSSGRETQYF.

This chain links TRBV5-1 with TRBJ1-1; 8 nucleotides agree with TRBD1. The CDR3 is made up of 16 amino acids. CDR1 SGHRS and CDR2 YFSETQ come from the germline V gene. The trim removed 0 bases at V and 2 bases at J, leaving 6 bases unmatched. The CDR3 sequence is CASSLAGTGTNTEAFF. The CDR3, as DNA: TGCGCCAGCAGCTTGGCCGGGACAGGCACTAACACTGAAGCTTTCTTT.

V usage is TRBV5-1 and J usage is TRBJ2-4; D is possibly TRBD2 (5 bases). Germline values: CDR1 SGHRS, CDR2 YFSETQ. The CDR3 spans 12 residues. The V end was cut by 0 bases, the J end by 8 bases, with 6 bases between. The CDR3 loop is CASSLVGDIQYF. The CDR3 DNA follows: TGCGCCAGCAGCTTGGTGGGAGACATTCAGTACTTC.

This chain joins TRBV11-1 and TRBJ2-7, with TRBD2 identical over 7 bases. There are 15 residues in the CDR3. The V and J ends lost 5 bases and 2 bases, in that order; junction bases with no gene match: 9. Germline assignment: CDR1 SGHAT and CDR2 FQDESV (reference sequence). The CDR3 region has the DNA TGTGCCAGCAGCCCAACCTCGGGACTAACCTACGAGCAGTACTTC. It codes for CASSPTSGLTYEQYF.

This clone was seen a single time. CDR3 amino acids: CASSFPVGDKTIQYF. The CDR3 nucleotides are TGTGCCAGCAGCTTTCCCGTGGGCGACAAGACTATCCAGTACTTC. J is TRBJ2-5 and V is TRBV5-4; a weak D match, TRBD2 (5 bases). Germline CDR1 SGHNT, CDR2 YYREEE (reference sequence). CDR3 length: 15 amino acids. The ends were cut back, 2 bases at V and 10 bases at J, with 21 bases in the middle.

This clone was detected only a few times. V is TRBV9 and J is TRBJ2-5, with 11 positions matching TRBD2. Germline CDR1 and CDR2: SGDLS and YYNGEE. This CDR3 comprises 16 residues. V lost 2 bases, J lost 3 bases, and 6 bases stayed unmatched. This CDR3 is CASSVTLAGGKETQYF. CDR3 nucleotide sequence: TGTGCCAGCAGCGTTACTTTAGCGGGAGGGAAAGAGACCCAGTACTTC.

The V call is TRBV9, the J call TRBJ2-5; D is uncertain. This CDR3 comprises 12 residues. The germline V gene has CDR1 SGDLS and CDR2 YYNGEE. Trimming pared 0 bases from V and 5 bases from J, leaving 5 bases between. In DNA, the CDR3 is TGTGCCAGCAGCGTAGCTATGGAGACCCAGTACTTC. Its protein product is CASSVAMETQYF.

The rearrangement uses TRBV7-2 and TRBJ1-2; D is undetermined. Germline CDR1 SGHTA, CDR2 FQGNSA. The V and J ends lost 4 bases and 3 bases respectively, with 15 bases between them. The CDR3 contains 15 residues. The CDR3 is CASSSPTGNYYGYTF. DNA of the CDR3: TGTGCCAGCAGCTCGCCGACCGGGAACTACTATGGCTACACCTTC.

The genes are TRBV6-1 and TRBJ1-5; D unclear. CDR1 and CDR2 (germline): MNHNS, SASEGT. The V and J ends lost 2 bases and 5 bases respectively, with 10 bases between them. The CDR3 extends over 14 amino acids. The chain's CDR3 is CASSENSPHQPQHF. CDR3 sequence (DNA): TGTGCCAGCAGTGAAAACTCCCCCCATCAGCCCCAGCATTTT.

CDR3 nucleotides: TGTGCCAGCAGCCAAGATGGCGGGGGCCCGTACGTTTCCTACAATGAGCAGTTCTTC. Amino acid sequence: CASSQDGGGPYVSYNEQFF. The chain joins TRBV3-1 (or the pseudogene TRBV3-2) to TRBJ2-1; possible D gene TRBD2, 7 bases. The CDR3 has 19 amino acids. Per the germline V gene, CDR1 is LGHDT and CDR2 is YNNKEL (reference sequence). Trimming removed 0 bases from V and 1 base from J, with 19 bases in between.

V gene TRBV19 combines with J gene TRBJ2-1; 9 nucleotides align to TRBD2. The CDR3 contains 15 residues. The V gene's germline CDR1 is LNHDA and CDR2 SQIVND (reference sequence). Unmatched junction bases numbered 9, after V lost 4 bases and J lost 8 bases. The CDR3 spells CASSTVGTSSDEQFF. In DNA form, the CDR3 reads TGTGCCAGTAGTACCGTGGGGACTAGCAGCGATGAGCAGTTCTTC.

The V call is TRBV6-5, the J call TRBJ2-2, with TRBD1 as a possible D gene (6 bases). V lost 6 bases to trimming and J lost 1 base, with 12 bases between them. The CDR3 sequence is 15 residues long. The germline gives CDR1 MNHEY, CDR2 SVGAGI. CDR3 region: CASSSGTRNTGELFF. CDR3 sequence (DNA): TGTGCCAGCAGCTCCGGGACAAGGAACACCGGGGAGCTGTTTTTT.

This clone appeared a few times. This chain links TRBV10-3 with TRBJ1-1, with a possible D match to TRBD1 (5 bases). V was cut by 3 bases and J by 5 bases, with 13 bases left in between. Germline V gene sequence: CDR1 ENHRY, CDR2 SYGVKD. There are 14 residues in the CDR3. DNA for the CDR3: TGTGCCATCAGTGACCGCGGGGGACGGACTGAAGCTTTCTTT. Protein product: CAISDRGGRTEAFF.

This chain joins TRBV27 and TRBJ2-3, with TRBD2 matching 11 bases. The germline CDR1 and CDR2 sequences are MNHEY and SMNVEV (reference sequence). The CDR3 is 15 residues long. The V gene end was trimmed by 2 bases and the J gene end by 4 bases; junction bases not matched to a gene: 2. As DNA, the CDR3 is TGTGCCAGCAGTTTAATAGCGGGAGGGTCAGATACGCAGTATTTT. This gives the protein CASSLIAGGSDTQYF.

This chain links TRBV28 with TRBJ1-2, with TRBD1 matching 10 bases. This CDR3 is 15 amino acids long. Trimming cost V 6 bases and J 2 bases; bases outside gene matches: 6. Germline assignment: CDR1 MDHEN and CDR2 SYDVKM. CDR3 residues: CASRFSGQGNYGYTF. In DNA form, the CDR3 reads TGTGCCAGCAGGTTTTCGGGACAGGGGAACTATGGCTACACCTTC.

V usage is TRBV6-6 and J usage is TRBJ2-5; the match to TRBD2 covers 7 bases. With 4 bases clipped from V and 0 bases from J, the junction kept 8 bases outside the gene matches. CDR3 length: 16 amino acids. CDR1 and CDR2 (germline): MNHNY, SVGAGI (reference sequence). The CDR3 DNA reads TGTGCCAGCAGTTCGACCGGGGGAGGGTACCAAGAGACCCAGTACTTC. This sequence encodes CASSSTGGGYQETQYF.

The chain uses TRBV7-2 and TRBJ2-1, with D perhaps TRBD2 (6 bases). The germline V gene encodes CDR1 SGHTA and CDR2 FQGNSA. V was trimmed by 0 bases and J by 10 bases, leaving 19 bases between them. CDR3 size: 16 residues. The CDR3 nucleotides are TGTGCCAGCAGCTTAGCGGCCGGGAGTTACCCGCAAGAGCAGTTCTTC. Translated, it gives CASSLAAGSYPQEQFF.

This clone was counted at least ten times. This sequence joins TRBV28 and TRBJ1-5; the D gene is possibly TRBD1 (6 bases). Germline V lookup: CDR1 MDHEN, CDR2 SYDVKM. CDR3 length equals 17 residues. V lost 4 bases, J lost 2 bases, and 18 bases lay in between. The CDR3 DNA sequence: TGTGCCAGCAGTTGGTTAGGGACACGGACACGCAATCAGCCCCAGCATTTT. Its protein is CASSWLGTRTRNQPQHF.

The V call is TRBV12-3 or TRBV12-4, the J call TRBJ1-2; tentatively, D is TRBD1 (6 bases). The CDR3 has 12 residues. The V end was cut by 5 bases, the J end by 8 bases, with 12 bases between. The DNA for the CDR3 is TGTGCCAGCAGTCCGTCAGGGGAAGGCTACACCTTC. It translates to CASSPSGEGYTF.

This sequence joins TRBV19 and TRBJ1-5; 10 bases map to TRBD1. CDR1 and CDR2 from the germline V gene are LNHDA and SQIVND (reference sequence). With V trimmed by 6 bases and J by 4 bases, 3 bases remained unmatched. CDR3 length equals 14 residues. CDR3 in amino acids: CASRTGQGNQPQHF. The CDR3 DNA is TGTGCCAGTAGGACGGGACAGGGGAATCAGCCCCAGCATTTT.

The chain links TRBV19 to TRBJ1-5; TRBD1 matches 9 bases. Germline V lookup: CDR1 LNHDA, CDR2 SQIVND (reference sequence). V was pared by 4 bases and J by 7 bases, with 5 bases of the junction left unmatched. CDR3 length equals 14 residues. The CDR3 is CASSTTGGQQPQHF. CDR3 nucleotide sequence: TGTGCCAGTAGTACCACAGGGGGCCAGCAGCCCCAGCATTTT.

The V call is TRBV11-2, the J call TRBJ2-7; 13 bases line up with TRBD2. V lost 5 bases and J lost 6; bases outside the gene matches: 7. The germline V gene has CDR1 SGHAT and CDR2 FQNNGV. CDR3 size: 15 residues. The CDR3 DNA sequence: TGTGCCAGCAGCGGAAGGACTAGCGGGAGTATCGAGCAGTACTTC. Translated, it gives CASSGRTSGSIEQYF. Variable domain in full (rest from reference TRBV11-2 and TRBJ2-7): EAGVAQSPRYKIIEKRQSVAFWCNPISGHATLYWYQQILGQGPKLLIQFQNNGVVDDSQLPKDRFSAERLKGVDSTLKIQPAKLEDSAVYLCASSGRTSGSIEQYFGPGTRLTVT.

The chain combines TRBV5-1 with TRBJ1-4; D not certain. CDR1 is SGHRS and CDR2 is YFSETQ in the germline V gene. CDR3 size: 14 residues. V was clipped by 3 bases and J by 3 bases, with 9 bases between them. The CDR3, as DNA: TGCGCCAGCAGCTCGGGGTCGCCTAATGAAAAACTGTTTTTT. It translates to CASSSGSPNEKLFF. Variable domain in full (rest from reference TRBV5-1 and TRBJ1-4): KAGVTQTPRYLIKTRGQQVTLSCSPISGHRSVSWYQQTPGQGLQFLFEYFSETQRNKGNFPGRFSGRQFSNSRSEMNVSTLELGDSALYLCASSSGSPNEKLFFGSGTQLSVL.